These 21 T cell receptor beta chains came from one sample sequenced in a study of blood T cells in healthy people across ages. Then a second PCR, running roughly 6 to 11 cycles, was carried out with a sample-barcoded 5' primer and a J-beta primer mix. One entry per CDR3 protein, called by TCRdb with MiXCR from the 5' RACE reads. The table includes 1.5 million or so distinct CDR3 sequences, approximately 38% detected once. The sample was blood. The receptor set was obtained from a woman aged 18 to 35 in good health.

This clonotype was recorded a few times. This chain connects TRBV29-1 to TRBJ2-3; 11 nucleotides agree with TRBD2. The CDR3 spans 14 residues. Per the germline V gene, CDR1 is SQVTM and CDR2 is ANQGSEA. V shed 5 bases and J 3 bases; nucleotides not matched to a gene: 4. CDR3 bases: TGCAGCGTTCGACTAGCGGGGAGGACAGATACGCAGTATTTT. Translated, it gives CSVRLAGRTDTQYF.

In its sample, this clonotype was seen a few times. The chain has TRBV20-1 and TRBJ1-2, with D uncertain. The CDR3 length is 15 residues. Germline V gene lookup returns CDR1 DFQATT and CDR2 SNEGSKA (reference sequence). Trimming left V 5 bases short and J 4 bases short, with 20 bases between. CDR3 loop: CSAPAANNLFYGYTF. In DNA, the CDR3 is TGCAGTGCTCCGGCAGCCAATAATCTATTCTATGGCTACACCTTC.

The chain links TRBV11-2 to TRBJ2-7; TRBD1 agrees at 10 bases. CDR3 size: 16 residues. Unmatched junction bases numbered 6, after V lost 4 bases and J lost 0 bases. Germline lookup yields CDR1 SGHAT and CDR2 FQNNGV. The CDR3 loop reads CASSWRGTGVSYEQYF. In DNA, the CDR3 is TGTGCCAGCAGCTGGAGGGGGACAGGGGTCTCCTACGAGCAGTACTTC.

This clonotype appeared a few times. The V and J genes are TRBV10-3 and TRBJ1-6; no definite D call. Germline-derived CDR1 and CDR2 are ENHRY and SYGVKD. The CDR3 spans 15 residues. V lost 2 bases and J lost 7, with 12 bases in between. The CDR3 region is CAISEEGGLNSPLHF. The CDR3 DNA sequence: TGTGCCATCAGTGAGGAGGGAGGGTTGAATTCACCCCTCCACTTT.

The genes are TRBV21-1 and TRBJ1-1. TRBV21-1 is a recognized pseudogene. The CDR3 runs to 15 residues. The CDR3 DNA reads TGTGCCAGCAGCAAAGTGTTCCAGGGACACGGTGAAGCTTTCTTT. Its protein product is CASSKVFQGHGEAFF.

The V call is TRBV15, the J call TRBJ2-1, with D perhaps matching TRBD1 (7 bases). Germline CDR1 reads LNHNV; CDR2 reads YYDKDF (reference sequence). Trimming took 8 bases from V and 8 from J, leaving 28 bases between them. CDR3 length: 17 amino acids. DNA of the CDR3: TGTGCCACCGGGGACTCAGTGGTGACAGGGATTGGGGATGAGCAGTTCTTC. Amino acids: CATGDSVVTGIGDEQFF.

This clonotype was detected a few times. The CDR3 spells CASDHKGGNEQYF. CDR3 coding DNA: TGTGCCAGCGACCACAAGGGCGGTAACGAGCAGTACTTC. The chain joins TRBV6-1 to TRBJ2-5; D gene ambiguous. The J call is doubtful: the DNA matches TRBJ2-7 better. The length of the CDR3 is 13 residues. Germline values: CDR1 MNHNS, CDR2 SASEGT.

This clonotype was counted a few times. The chain has TRBV10-3 and TRBJ1-1, with D possibly matching TRBD1 (5 bases). The CDR3 is 15 amino acids. V lost 1 base, J lost 3 bases, and 12 bases lay in between. The V gene's germline CDR1 is ENHRY and CDR2 SYGVKD. For the CDR3, the DNA is TGTGCCATCAGTGAGTTCGGGGGATCGGACACTGAAGCTTTCTTT. This sequence encodes CAISEFGGSDTEAFF.

The rearrangement uses TRBV5-6 and TRBJ2-1; D gene uncertain. CDR1 and CDR2 (germline): SGHDT, YYEEEE. CDR3 length equals 17 residues. Trimming took off 0 bases at V and 0 bases at J, with 13 bases between the two ends. CDR3 sequence (DNA): TGTGCCAGCAGCTTGGGGGTCCGCACAAGCTCCTACAATGAGCAGTTCTTC. Translation: CASSLGVRTSSYNEQFF.

A few counts support this clonotype. V is TRBV6-5 and J is TRBJ2-7; TRBD2 might be the D (6 bases). Germline lookup yields CDR1 MNHEY and CDR2 SVGAGI. The CDR3 has 16 residues. The germline V and J ends were trimmed by 0 bases and 9 bases, with 21 bases remaining between them. The CDR3 coding sequence is TGTGCCAGCAGTTACTCGGTGACTAGTCCCTATCAGGGGCAGTACTTC. It yields the protein CASSYSVTSPYQGQYF.

The V and J genes are TRBV6-5 and TRBJ2-7; D is ambiguous. CDR1 is MNHEY, CDR2 SVGAGI, per germline. The germline V and J ends were trimmed by 0 bases and 6 bases, with 15 bases remaining between them. There are 15 residues in the CDR3. The CDR3 sequence: CASSYSNLGFVEQYF. CDR3 bases: TGTGCCAGCAGTTACTCGAATTTGGGGTTCGTCGAGCAGTACTTC.

The chain has TRBV7-9 and TRBJ2-5; D perhaps matches TRBD2 (5 bases). The J call may be faulty, since TRBJ2-1 better matches the DNA end. CDR1 and CDR2 from the germline V gene are SEHNR and FQNEAQ (reference sequence). The CDR3 loop spans 14 amino acids. CDR3 loop: CASSLGSSWETQFF. In nucleotides, the CDR3 is TGTGCCAGCAGCTTAGGGAGTAGCTGGGAGACCCAGTTCTTC.

In nucleotides, the CDR3 is TGCAGTGCTAGAGATCTGGTAAATCCGGGGGAGCAGTACTTC. As protein: CSARDLVNPGEQYF. The genes are TRBV20-1 and TRBJ2-4, with TRBD2 as a possible D gene (6 bases). The CDR3 loop spans 14 amino acids. Germline V gene lookup returns CDR1 DFQATT and CDR2 SNEGSKA (reference sequence). Trimming took 0 bases from V and 13 from J, leaving 19 bases between them.

The V and J genes are TRBV3-1 and TRBJ2-7; 9 bases are a match to TRBD1. This CDR3 has 14 amino acids. Per the germline V gene, CDR1 is LGHDT and CDR2 is YNNKEL (reference sequence). V lost 4 bases and J lost 9; bases outside the gene matches: 10. CDR3: CASSPGQGRVGQYF. The CDR3 DNA is TGTGCCAGCAGCCCCGGACAGGGGAGGGTTGGGCAGTACTTC.

The gene calls are TRBV10-3 and TRBJ2-7; 9 positions agree with TRBD2. The CDR3 spans 14 residues. Germline V gene lookup returns CDR1 ENHRY and CDR2 SYGVKD. J gave up 4 bases and V 3 bases, and 4 bases lay outside the gene matches. CDR3 amino acids: CAISDTAGGYEQYF. CDR3 in DNA: TGTGCCATCAGTGATACAGCGGGGGGTTACGAGCAGTACTTC.

CDR3 nucleotide sequence: TGTGCCAGCAGTTTCCCCAGGGGGCAGGACGAGCAGTACTTC. Translated, it gives CASSFPRGQDEQYF. The rearrangement links TRBV28 to TRBJ2-7, with TRBD1 identical over 8 bases. Germline values: CDR1 MDHEN, CDR2 SYDVKM. V lost 3 bases, J lost 5 bases, and 6 bases stayed unmatched. The CDR3 loop spans 14 amino acids.

This chain uses TRBV28 with TRBJ2-1, with TRBD1 matching over 8 bases. The germline gives CDR1 MDHEN, CDR2 SYDVKM. The ends lost 5 bases at V and 6 bases at J; junction bases unmatched: 15. CDR3 length: 17 residues. The CDR3 loop is CASSPSQGQGSLNEQFF. The CDR3, as DNA: TGTGCCAGCAGTCCAAGTCAAGGACAGGGTAGCCTCAATGAGCAGTTCTTC.

There are a few counts of this clonotype. The chain carries TRBV10-3 and TRBJ2-5; possibly TRBD2 for D (6 bases). The V end was cut by 7 bases, the J end by 1 base, with 10 bases between. CDR3 size: 13 residues. CDR1 is ENHRY, CDR2 SYGVKD, per germline. Written as DNA, the CDR3 is TGTGCCATCATGGGCGGGGTCCAAGAGACCCAGTACTTC. Translation: CAIMGGVQETQYF.

This clonotype has ten or more counts. The chain links TRBV20-1 to TRBJ2-1; D is perhaps TRBD2 (6 bases). Germline assignment: CDR1 DFQATT and CDR2 SNEGSKA (reference sequence). The CDR3 loop spans 12 amino acids. V shed 2 bases and J shed 12 bases, with 14 bases lying between them. CDR3 residues: CSARPHRDWQFF. In DNA form, the CDR3 reads TGCAGTGCTAGACCCCACCGGGACTGGCAGTTCTTC.

Points on this clonotype: Possible read error: a much larger clone is one base away. The CDR3 bases are TGCGCCAGCAGCCAAGGGGGCAGGGATGGCTTTGGCTACACCTTC. Residues: CASSQGGRDGFGYTF. This sequence joins TRBV4-1 and TRBJ1-2; possibly TRBD1 for D (5 bases). Trimming took 1 base from V and 7 from J, leaving 16 bases between them. CDR1 is MGHRA, CDR2 YSYEKL, per germline. The CDR3 has 15 residues.

This chain connects TRBV4-1 to TRBJ1-5; perhaps TRBD1 as D (5 bases). V dropped 0 bases and J dropped 0 bases, with 18 bases sitting between them. The V gene's germline CDR1 is MGHRA and CDR2 YSYEKL. CDR3 size: 19 residues. CDR3 region: CASSQEHTFSGASNQPQHF. The CDR3, as DNA: TGCGCCAGCAGCCAAGAACACACATTCTCCGGGGCTAGCAATCAGCCCCAGCATTTT.